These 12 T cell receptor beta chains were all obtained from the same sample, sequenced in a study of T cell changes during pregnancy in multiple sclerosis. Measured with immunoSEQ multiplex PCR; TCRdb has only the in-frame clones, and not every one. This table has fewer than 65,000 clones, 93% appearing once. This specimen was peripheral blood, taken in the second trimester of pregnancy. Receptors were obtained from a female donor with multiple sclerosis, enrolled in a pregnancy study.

The CDR3 loop is CASGRTGVTYEQYF. CDR3 DNA: TGTGCTAGTGGAAGGACAGGGGTTACCTACGAGCAGTACTTC. This rearrangement joins TRBV12-5 to TRBJ2-7; 9 nucleotides line up with TRBD1. CDR1 and CDR2 from the germline V gene are LGHNT and FRNRAP. The CDR3 length is 14 residues. Unmatched junction bases numbered 5, after V lost 6 bases and J lost 2 bases.

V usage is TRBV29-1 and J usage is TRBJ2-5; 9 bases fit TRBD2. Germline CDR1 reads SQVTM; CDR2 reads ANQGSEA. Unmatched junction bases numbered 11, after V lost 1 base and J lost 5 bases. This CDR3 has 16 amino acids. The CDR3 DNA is TGCAGCGTTGAAGGCTTGCCGAGCGGGAGGACGGAGACCCAGTACTTC. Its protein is CSVEGLPSGRTETQYF. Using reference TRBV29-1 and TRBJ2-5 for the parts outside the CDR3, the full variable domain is SAVISQKPSRDICQRGTSLTIQCQVDSQVTMMFWYRQQPGQSLTLIATANQGSEATYESGFVIDKFPISRPNLTFSTLTVSNMSPEDSSIYLCSVEGLPSGRTETQYFGPGTRLLVL.

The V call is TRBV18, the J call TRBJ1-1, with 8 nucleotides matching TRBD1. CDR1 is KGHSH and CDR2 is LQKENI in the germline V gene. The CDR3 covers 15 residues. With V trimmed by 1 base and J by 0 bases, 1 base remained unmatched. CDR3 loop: CASSPQGQVNTEAFF. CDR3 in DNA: TGTGCCAGCTCACCACAGGGACAGGTGAACACTGAAGCTTTCTTT. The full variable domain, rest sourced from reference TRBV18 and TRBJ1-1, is NAGVMQNPRHLVRRRGQEARLRCSPMKGHSHVYWYRQLPEEGLKFMVYLQKENIIDESGMPKERFSAEFPKEGPSILRIQQVVRGDSAAYFCASSPQGQVNTEAFFGQGTRLTVV.

For the CDR3, the DNA is TGTGCCACCAGCAGAGAACAGGGTGGCAATCAGCCCCAGCATTTT. Its protein is CATSREQGGNQPQHF. The V gene is TRBV15, the J gene TRBJ1-5, with D possibly being TRBD1 (6 bases). The CDR3 has 15 residues. Trimming cost V 0 bases and J 2 bases, with 8 bases left between them. The germline gives CDR1 LNHNV, CDR2 YYDKDF (reference sequence).

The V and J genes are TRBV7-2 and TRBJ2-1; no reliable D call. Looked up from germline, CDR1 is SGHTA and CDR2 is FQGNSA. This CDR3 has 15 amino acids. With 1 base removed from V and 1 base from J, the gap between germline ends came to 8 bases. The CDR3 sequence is CASSLGGQSYNEQFF. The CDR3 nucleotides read TGTGCCAGCAGCTTAGGCGGTCAGTCCTACAATGAGCAGTTCTTC.

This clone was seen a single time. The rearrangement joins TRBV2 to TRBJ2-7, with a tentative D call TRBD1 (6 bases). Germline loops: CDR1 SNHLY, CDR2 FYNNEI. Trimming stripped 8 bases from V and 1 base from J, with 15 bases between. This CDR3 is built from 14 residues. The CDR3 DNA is TGTGCCAGCGGGCGGACAGCGATATCCTACGAGCAGTACTTC. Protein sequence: CASGRTAISYEQYF.

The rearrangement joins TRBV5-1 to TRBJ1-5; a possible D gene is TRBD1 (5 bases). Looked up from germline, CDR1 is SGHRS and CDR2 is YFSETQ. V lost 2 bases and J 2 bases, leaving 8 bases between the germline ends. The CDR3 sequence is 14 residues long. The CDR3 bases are TGCGCCAGCAGCTTAACGACAGGCAATCAGCCCCAGCATTTT. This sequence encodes CASSLTTGNQPQHF.

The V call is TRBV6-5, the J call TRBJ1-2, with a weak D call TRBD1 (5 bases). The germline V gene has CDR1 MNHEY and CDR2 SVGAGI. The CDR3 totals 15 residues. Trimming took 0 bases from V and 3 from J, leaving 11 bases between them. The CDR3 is CASSYSWTYDYGYTF. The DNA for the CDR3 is TGTGCCAGCAGTTACTCATGGACATACGACTATGGCTACACCTTC.

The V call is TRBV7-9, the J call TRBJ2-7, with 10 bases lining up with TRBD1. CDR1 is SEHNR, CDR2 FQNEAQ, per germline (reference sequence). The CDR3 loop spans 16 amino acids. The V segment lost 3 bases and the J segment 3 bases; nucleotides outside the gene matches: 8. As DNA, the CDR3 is TGTGCCAGCAGCTTTGACAGGGGGCCCCGGGTCTACGAGCAGTACTTC. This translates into CASSFDRGPRVYEQYF.

This CDR3 reads CASSESLLITVTQYF. The CDR3 DNA is TGTGCCAGCAGTGAATCCCTCTTGATTACGGTGACCCAGTACTTC. The V gene is TRBV2, the J gene TRBJ2-5; D call uncertain. Germline V lookup: CDR1 SNHLY, CDR2 FYNNEI. V lost 2 bases and J lost 7, with 17 bases in between. CDR3 length: 15 amino acids.

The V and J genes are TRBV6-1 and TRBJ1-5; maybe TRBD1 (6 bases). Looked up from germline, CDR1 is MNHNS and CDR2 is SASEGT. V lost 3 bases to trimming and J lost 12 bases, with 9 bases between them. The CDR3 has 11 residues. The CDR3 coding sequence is TGTGCCAGCAGTGAGGGGGCCATCCAGCATTTT. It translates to CASSEGAIQHF.

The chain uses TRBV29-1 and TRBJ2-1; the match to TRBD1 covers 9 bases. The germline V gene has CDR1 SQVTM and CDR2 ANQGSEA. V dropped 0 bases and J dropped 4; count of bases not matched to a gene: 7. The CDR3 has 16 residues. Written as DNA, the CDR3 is TGCAGCGTTGAAGATTGGGGACAGGGTGATTACAATGAGCAGTTCTTC. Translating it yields CSVEDWGQGDYNEQFF.